These 30 T cell receptor beta chains came from one sample sequenced in a study of shared clonotypes between healthy human individuals. The protocol was immunoSEQ multiplex PCR, while the TCRdb copy is restricted to in-frame clones and leaves out a portion. The sample has 300,000 to 400,000 clones; 70% to 75% are singletons. The sequenced sample was memory CD4+ T cells sorted from blood. Subset specified: CD45RA-negative fraction. These receptors were obtained from a man aged 30 to 45 in good health.

The chain links TRBV25-1 to TRBJ2-3; 7 bases align to TRBD1. Germline V gene data show CDR1 as MGHDK and CDR2 as SYGVNS. CDR3 length equals 14 residues. The ends lost 3 bases at V and 5 bases at J; junction bases unmatched: 5. The CDR3 region is CASSEPGTVDTQYF. CDR3 coding DNA: TGTGCCAGCAGTGAGCCCGGGACAGTAGATACGCAGTATTTT. The variable domain in full, with the rest retrieved from reference TRBV25-1 and TRBJ2-3, is EADIYQTPRYLVIGTGKKITLECSQTMGHDKMYWYQQDPGMELHLIHYSYGVNSTEKGDLSSESTVSRIRTEHFPLTLESARPSHTSQYLCASSEPGTVDTQYFGPGTRLTVL.

Written as DNA, the CDR3 is TGCGCCAGCAGCCCCCTAGTGGCGATGGCGGCAGCCACCGGGGAGCTGTTTTTT. It yields the protein CASSPLVAMAAATGELFF. This rearrangement joins TRBV4-1 to TRBJ2-2, with D hard to call. CDR3 length equals 18 residues. CDR1 MGHRA and CDR2 YSYEKL come from the germline V gene. V lost 4 bases and J lost 4, with 22 bases in between.

The rearrangement uses TRBV11-3 and TRBJ2-7; D not certain. This CDR3 comprises 12 residues. Trimming left V 5 bases short and J 0 bases short, with 5 bases between. CDR1 is SGHNT and CDR2 is YENEEA in the germline V gene. The CDR3 loop reads CASSANSYEQYF. The CDR3 DNA follows: TGTGCCAGCAGCGCGAACTCCTACGAGCAGTACTTC.

The V call is TRBV9, the J call TRBJ1-2, with TRBD1 as a possible D gene (5 bases). Germline values: CDR1 SGDLS, CDR2 YYNGEE. V lost 0 bases, J lost 8 bases, and 20 bases lay in between. This CDR3 has 16 amino acids. The CDR3 DNA sequence: TGTGCCAGCAGCGTAGGTGGGACCGGCCCTCCGGGGGGCTACACCTTC. It specifies CASSVGGTGPPGGYTF. Combining the CDR3 with reference TRBV9 and TRBJ1-2 gives the whole variable domain DSGVTQTPKHLITATGQRVTLRCSPRSGDLSVYWYQQSLDQGLQFLIQYYNGEERAKGNILERFSAQQFPDLHSELNLSSLELGDSALYFCASSVGGTGPPGGYTFGSGTRLTVV.

V is TRBV29-1 and J is TRBJ2-5, with no clear D. The V and J ends lost 6 bases and 5 bases respectively, with 16 bases between them. The CDR3 loop spans 13 amino acids. Germline V gene sequence: CDR1 SQVTM, CDR2 ANQGSEA. Here the CDR3 reads CSVSMVVGETQYF. In nucleotides, the CDR3 is TGCAGCGTCTCTATGGTGGTGGGGGAGACCCAGTACTTC.

The chain has TRBV28 and TRBJ2-7, with a tentative D call TRBD1 (6 bases). The V and J ends lost 11 bases and 3 bases respectively, with 17 bases between them. Germline CDR1 reads MDHEN; CDR2 reads SYDVKM. This CDR3 has 13 amino acids. CDR3: CASSTGPFYEQYF. CDR3 in DNA: TGTGCCTCATCGACAGGACCCTTCTACGAGCAGTACTTC.

The rearrangement uses TRBV5-1 and TRBJ2-7, with 8 bases that match TRBD1. The germline gives CDR1 SGHRS, CDR2 YFSETQ. The CDR3 length is 15 residues. J was trimmed by 2 bases and V by 4 bases; bases with no gene match: 8. This chain's CDR3 is CASSPTGTGPYEQYF. For the CDR3, the DNA is TGCGCCAGCAGCCCAACCGGGACAGGACCCTACGAGCAGTACTTC. The complete variable domain, with remaining parts taken from reference TRBV5-1 and TRBJ2-7, reads KAGVTQTPRYLIKTRGQQVTLSCSPISGHRSVSWYQQTPGQGLQFLFEYFSETQRNKGNFPGRFSGRQFSNSRSEMNVSTLELGDSALYLCASSPTGTGPYEQYFGPGTRLTVT.

CDR3 sequence (DNA): TGTGCCAGCAGCCTTCAGGGGTCTGGAAACACCATATATTTT. As protein: CASSLQGSGNTIYF. The chain uses TRBV5-4 and TRBJ1-3; D perhaps matches TRBD1 (6 bases). This CDR3 is built from 14 residues. Germline CDR1 and CDR2: SGHNT and YYREEE (reference sequence). V shed 4 bases and J shed 1 base, with 9 bases lying between them.

The gene calls are TRBV5-1 and TRBJ1-1; D gene uncertain. V was trimmed by 4 bases and J by 2 bases, leaving 15 bases between them. CDR1 SGHRS and CDR2 YFSETQ come from the germline V gene. The CDR3 spans 15 residues. The CDR3 protein is CASSVRSRYNTEAFF. CDR3 in DNA: TGCGCCAGCAGCGTACGCTCTCGCTACAACACTGAAGCTTTCTTT.

The chain couples TRBV28 to TRBJ1-5; 7 bases line up with TRBD1. Germline V gene sequence: CDR1 MDHEN, CDR2 SYDVKM. V gave up 3 bases and J gave up 2 bases; unmatched junction bases: 4. The length of the CDR3 is 15 residues. The DNA for the CDR3 is TGTGCCAGCAGTTTTGATGACAGGGGCAATCAGCCCCAGCATTTT. Its translation: CASSFDDRGNQPQHF.

The J gene is TRBJ2-2, the V gene TRBV30, with 7 bases lining up with TRBD1. The CDR3 covers 15 residues. The germline CDR1 and CDR2 sequences are GTSNPN and SVGIG (reference sequence). The V and J ends lost 2 bases and 6 bases, in that order; junction bases with no gene match: 9. This CDR3 is CAWSSRTGLSGELFF. CDR3 in DNA: TGTGCCTGGAGTAGTCGGACAGGCCTTTCCGGGGAGCTGTTTTTT.

The V gene is TRBV18, the J gene TRBJ2-5; either TRBD1 or TRBD2 may fit D (6 bases each). V lost 3 bases, J lost 3 bases, and 17 bases lay in between. Germline V CDR1 and CDR2: KGHSH, LQKENI. CDR3 length equals 16 residues. The CDR3 loop is CASSPPVGGGEETQYF. CDR3 nucleotide sequence: TGTGCCAGCTCACCGCCCGTCGGGGGCGGGGAAGAGACCCAGTACTTC.

This sequence joins TRBV27 and TRBJ2-3; D perhaps matches TRBD1 (6 bases). This CDR3 spans 15 amino acids. Germline V lookup: CDR1 MNHEY, CDR2 SMNVEV (reference sequence). Between the trimmed V and J ends, which lost 4 bases and 6 bases, there was a span of 17 bases. CDR3 nucleotide sequence: TGTGCCAGCAGTTCTTACACAGGGCGGTTGGATACGCAGTATTTT. Translated, it gives CASSSYTGRLDTQYF.

V gene TRBV28 combines with J gene TRBJ2-2, with D tentatively TRBD2 (6 bases). The CDR3 length is 15 residues. V lost 2 bases to trimming and J lost 3 bases, with 10 bases between them. CDR1 is MDHEN, CDR2 SYDVKM, per germline. The chain's CDR3 is CASSLVGEDTGELFF. In nucleotides, the CDR3 is TGTGCCAGCAGTTTAGTGGGGGAGGACACCGGGGAGCTGTTTTTT.

CDR3 in DNA: TGTGCCATCAGTCAAAAGGACAGGGGTGGCAATCAGCCCCAGCATTTT. Translation gives CAISQKDRGGNQPQHF. The chain employs TRBV10-3 and TRBJ1-5, with TRBD1 matching 9 bases. The CDR3 has 16 amino acids. The germline V gene encodes CDR1 ENHRY and CDR2 SYGVKD. Trimming removed 5 bases from V and 2 bases from J; junction bases left unmatched: 7.

The J gene is TRBJ2-7, the V gene TRBV6-5; 9 bases align to TRBD1. This CDR3 spans 14 amino acids. Trimming cost V 10 bases and J 3 bases; bases outside gene matches: 10. Germline V gene sequence: CDR1 MNHEY, CDR2 SVGAGI. The CDR3 is CATSGGQGFYEQYF. Here the CDR3 DNA reads TGTGCCACCTCGGGGGGACAGGGTTTCTACGAGCAGTACTTC.

The V and J genes are TRBV5-6 and TRBJ2-1; no reliable D call. V was trimmed by 6 bases and J by 3 bases, leaving 16 bases between them. Looked up from germline, CDR1 is SGHDT and CDR2 is YYEEEE. The CDR3 spans 15 residues. DNA of the CDR3: TGTGCCAGCACAGTAAAGGCAGTCAACTACAATGAGCAGTTCTTC. Protein product: CASTVKAVNYNEQFF.

The chain joins TRBV28 to TRBJ1-2; TRBD1 matches 8 bases. Trimming cost V 2 bases and J 5 bases; bases outside gene matches: 10. This CDR3 contains 16 residues. CDR1 is MDHEN and CDR2 is SYDVKM in the germline V gene. CDR3 nucleotides: TGTGCCAGCAGTTTAACCCCCGGGACAGGTCTTTATGGCTACACCTTC. Translation gives CASSLTPGTGLYGYTF.

V and J are TRBV18 and TRBJ1-2, with D possibly TRBD1 on 6 matching bases. Germline-derived CDR1 and CDR2 are KGHSH and LQKENI. This CDR3 comprises 17 residues. The ends were cut back, 3 bases at V and 4 bases at J, with 21 bases in the middle. This CDR3 is CASSPPGRTDGAYGYTF. CDR3 nucleotides: TGTGCCAGCTCACCGCCGGGAAGGACAGACGGGGCCTATGGCTACACCTTC.

The DNA for the CDR3 is TGTGCCTGGAGTTATGGAGTGAATAATTCACCCCTCCACTTT. Amino acids: CAWSYGVNNSPLHF. The chain employs TRBV30 and TRBJ1-6, with D hard to call. The CDR3 has 14 residues. CDR1 is GTSNPN and CDR2 is SVGIG in the germline V gene (reference sequence). V was shortened by 2 bases and J by 5 bases, with 10 bases between the two germline ends.

The V gene is TRBV5-5, the J gene TRBJ2-7; maybe TRBD2 (6 bases). V dropped 1 base and J dropped 0 bases, with 14 bases sitting between them. The CDR3 is 16 amino acids. Germline assignment: CDR1 SGHKS and CDR2 YYEKEE (reference sequence). The CDR3 here is CASSLLGGTSSYEQYF. In DNA form, the CDR3 reads TGTGCCAGCAGCTTGCTCGGCGGGACCAGCTCCTACGAGCAGTACTTC.

V gene TRBV20-1 combines with J gene TRBJ2-3, with unresolved D. In germline, CDR1 is DFQATT, CDR2 SNEGSKA (reference sequence). This CDR3 contains 10 residues. Trimming cost V 8 bases and J 7 bases, with 10 bases left between them. The CDR3 spells CSSLRNTQYF. CDR3 bases: TGCAGTTCCTTGCGGAATACGCAGTATTTT.

This chain joins TRBV11-2 and TRBJ2-1; D is ambiguous. The CDR3 has 14 residues. V shed 1 base and J shed 6 bases, with 10 bases lying between them. CDR1 is SGHAT, CDR2 FQNNGV, per germline. The CDR3 reads CASSLGRLRNEQFF. The CDR3 DNA reads as TGTGCCAGCAGCTTAGGTCGGCTACGCAATGAGCAGTTCTTC.

This chain connects TRBV9 to TRBJ2-1, with 13 bases lining up with TRBD2. The CDR3 runs 17 residues. The germline V gene encodes CDR1 SGDLS and CDR2 YYNGEE. J was trimmed by 5 bases and V by 0 bases; bases with no gene match: 5. The CDR3 sequence is CASSVALLAGGDNEQFF. CDR3 sequence (DNA): TGTGCCAGCAGCGTAGCTTTACTAGCGGGAGGGGACAATGAGCAGTTCTTC.

This clone showed up just a few times. This chain uses TRBV29-1 with TRBJ1-3; 8 positions agree with TRBD1. From germline, CDR1 is SQVTM and CDR2 ANQGSEA. V gave up 5 bases and J gave up 2 bases; unmatched junction bases: 2. The CDR3 has 13 amino acids. In DNA, the CDR3 is TGCAGCGTTACACAGGGGGCTGGAAACACCATATATTTT. It yields the protein CSVTQGAGNTIYF.

This clone was counted once. Other nucleotide sequences in the sample specify the same CDR3. The rearrangement joins TRBV9 to TRBJ2-3, with D perhaps TRBD1 (5 bases). The CDR3 spans 14 residues. In germline, CDR1 is SGDLS, CDR2 YYNGEE. V dropped 0 bases and J dropped 3 bases, with 8 bases sitting between them. For the CDR3, the DNA is TGTGCCAGCAGCGTAGCTTCAGGGACAGATACGCAGTATTTT. Encoded protein: CASSVASGTDTQYF.

The genes are TRBV9 and TRBJ1-4, with D possibly being TRBD1 (6 bases). V lost 0 bases to trimming and J lost 5 bases, with 14 bases between them. The CDR3 is 16 amino acids. Germline CDR1 reads SGDLS; CDR2 reads YYNGEE. The CDR3 coding sequence is TGTGCCAGCAGCGTAGGTCCGCGGACAGACAATGAAAAACTGTTTTTT. Its translation is CASSVGPRTDNEKLFF.

V gene TRBV27 combines with J gene TRBJ2-1; possibly TRBD1 or TRBD2 for D (6 bases each). This CDR3 contains 14 residues. Trimming took off 3 bases at V and 9 bases at J, with 15 bases between the two ends. The germline gives CDR1 MNHEY, CDR2 SMNVEV (reference sequence). CDR3 sequence (DNA): TGTGCCAGCAGTTTCGGAAGAACGGGGGCTGAGCAGTTCTTC. Translated: CASSFGRTGAEQFF.

V usage is TRBV30 and J usage is TRBJ1-1; D not certain. Germline V lookup: CDR1 GTSNPN, CDR2 SVGIG (reference sequence). The CDR3 is made up of 13 amino acids. V was shortened by 3 bases and J by 6 bases, with 14 bases between the two germline ends. The CDR3 DNA reads as TGTGCCTGGAGCCTCGCCGCGGGCGCTGAAGCTTTCTTT. Protein product: CAWSLAAGAEAFF.

This clone occurred a few times. The rearrangement uses TRBV4-1 and TRBJ2-5, with D perhaps TRBD2 (6 bases). Germline assignment: CDR1 MGHRA and CDR2 YSYEKL. Trimming shortened V by 2 bases and J by 5 bases, and 18 bases separated the two germline ends. The CDR3 is 16 amino acids. The CDR3 coding sequence is TGCGCCAGCAGCCAACCCTGGTTAGGGAGGACGGAGACCCAGTACTTC. This gives the protein CASSQPWLGRTETQYF.